This T cell receptor (beta chain) came from a study of blood T cell repertoires in COVID-19. In the study overall: COVID-19 samples collected from the United States, Italy and Spain covered acute and convalescent phases. In each case, the material was cDNA or gDNA derived from T cells, B-cell-depleted T cells, or PBMCs.

Original methodology: Estimates of nucleated cell counts were drawn from the amplification of reference gene primers. Assay: immunoSEQ multiplex PCR; the TCRdb copy retains only in-frame clones and omits some. V and J calls and clone size follow that table, whereas D and trimming were derived from the DNA. Among over 200,000 clones listed, approximately 88% were seen once. This clonotype originated in a man in his forties with acute or convalescent COVID-19. The specimen sequenced was peripheral blood.

CDR3: CASSPGTGEVETQYF. The DNA of the CDR3 is TGTGCCAGCAGCCCCGGGACAGGTGAAGTGGAGACCCAGTACTTC. This rearrangement joins TRBV3-1 (or the pseudogene TRBV3-2) to TRBJ2-5; 8 bases are shared with TRBD1. This CDR3 has 15 residues. V trimming: 4 bases; J trimming: 5 bases; junction bases outside the gene matches: 9. CDR1 is LGHDT, CDR2 YNNKEL, per germline (reference sequence).